This is a list of T cell receptor beta chains from one sample in a study of tissue T cells after allogeneic stem cell transplantation. The table came from immunoSEQ multiplex PCR; TCRdb's copy has only in-frame clones and leaves some out. The sample has some 7,000 clones, around 80% seen once. The sequencing used skin, collected at autopsy. These TCRs come from a male patient aged 60 or older with steroid-refractory graft-versus-host disease after an allogeneic stem cell transplant. Some T cells here may be from the graft donor. Each CDR3 is given with its conserved first and last residue. Fields, in order: V gene, J gene, D gene, clone size, CDR3 protein, CDR3 DNA. A D gene is named only where the DNA matches it firmly. The size field is filled for only some rows; it gives once, few, many or a size class.

TRBV7-7	TRBJ2-5	TRBD1	NA	CASSPSPTGTETQYF	TGTGCTAGCAGCCCTTCCCCGACAGGGACAGAGACCCAGTACTTC
TRBV27	TRBJ1-2	NA	few	CASSLSQVYGYTF	TGTGCCAGCAGTTTATCACAGGTCTATGGCTACACCTTC
TRBV3-1/TRBV3-2	TRBJ2-1	TRBD1	NA	CASSSGTGFFNEQFF	TGTGCCAGCAGCTCCGGGACAGGGTTTTTCAATGAGCAGTTCTTC
TRBV2	TRBJ2-7	NA	NA	CASSDDFSYEQYF	TGTGCCAGCAGTGACGATTTCTCCTACGAGCAGTACTTC
TRBV7-2	TRBJ2-1	NA	NA	CASSLVPGNVYNEQFF	TGTGCCAGCAGCCTGGTCCCGGGTAACGTCTACAATGAGCAGTTCTTC
TRBV6-5	TRBJ1-6	NA	few	CASSYGELNSPLHF	TGTGCCAGCAGTTACGGGGAGTTAAATTCACCCCTCCACTTT
TRBV15	TRBJ2-3	TRBD1	NA	CATSIGQGAGTDTQYF	TGTGCCACCAGCATCGGACAGGGGGCGGGCACAGATACGCAGTATTTT
TRBV7-2	TRBJ2-7	NA	NA	CASSPTGRGSYEQYF	TGTGCCAGCAGCCCGACGGGTAGGGGCTCCTACGAGCAGTACTTC
TRBV6-5	TRBJ2-1	NA	NA	CASRSAGEYNEQFF	TGTGCCAGCAGGTCCGCGGGTGAATACAATGAGCAGTTCTTC
TRBV11-2	TRBJ2-7	NA	once	CASSYPGQGIYEQYF	TGTGCCAGCAGCTACCCGGGACAAGGGATCTACGAGCAGTACTTC
TRBV4-1	TRBJ1-2	NA	NA	CASSQDGSYGYTF	TGCGCCAGCAGCCAAGACGGAAGCTATGGCTACACCTTC
TRBV4-1	TRBJ1-4	NA	NA	CASSQGAGNEKLFF	TGCGCCAGCAGCCAGGGGGCGGGTAATGAAAAACTGTTTTTT
TRBV7-9	TRBJ1-6	NA	NA	CASISSRDIRSPLHF	TGTGCCAGCATCAGCTCCCGGGACATCAGGTCACCCCTCCACTTT
TRBV30	TRBJ1-5	NA	NA	CAWNTGNQPQHF	TGTGCCTGGAACACAGGTAATCAGCCCCAGCATTTT
TRBV2	TRBJ2-7	NA	NA	CASSWDNYEQYF	TGTGCCAGCAGTTGGGACAACTACGAGCAGTACTTC
TRBV29-1	TRBJ1-1	NA	NA	CSVALQGTEAFF	TGCAGCGTTGCTTTGCAGGGGACTGAAGCTTTCTTT
TRBV28	TRBJ1-1	NA	NA	CASSGVRAGRTEAFF	TGTGCCAGCAGTGGGGTTAGGGCAGGGAGGACTGAAGCTTTCTTT
TRBV30	TRBJ2-6	TRBD1	NA	CAWSPRTGYFSGANVLTF	TGTGCCTGGAGCCCGAGGACAGGGTATTTCTCTGGGGCCAACGTCCTGACTTTC
TRBV9	TRBJ1-5	NA	once	CASSVGVSSNQPQHF	TGTGCCAGCAGCGTAGGAGTTAGTAGCAATCAGCCCCAGCATTTT
TRBV11-3	TRBJ2-7	NA	NA	CASSPRNSDLYEQYF	TGTGCCAGCAGCCCCCGTAACTCGGACCTCTACGAGCAGTACTTC
TRBV2	TRBJ1-1	NA	NA	CATLGDTEAFF	TGTGCCACCCTGGGGGACACTGAAGCTTTCTTT
TRBV5-8	TRBJ2-2	TRBD2	once	CASSSSGGYAGELFF	TGTGCCAGCAGCTCTAGCGGGGGGTACGCCGGGGAGCTGTTTTTT
TRBV5-1	TRBJ1-1	NA	once	CASSSGQSRTEAFF	TGCGCCAGCAGCAGCGGACAGTCCCGCACTGAAGCTTTCTTT
TRBV4-3	TRBJ2-7	TRBD1	NA	CASSPIGGWYEQYF	TGCGCCAGCAGCCCAATAGGGGGCTGGTACGAGCAGTACTTC
TRBV5-5	TRBJ1-2	NA	few	CASSLNLRQVYNYGYTF	TGTGCCAGCAGCTTGAATCTCCGGCAGGTGTACAACTATGGCTACACCTTC
TRBV28	TRBJ1-2	NA	NA	CASSETQNNYGYTF	TGTGCCAGCAGTGAGACCCAGAATAACTATGGCTACACCTTC
TRBV6-2/TRBV6-3	TRBJ2-1	NA	NA	CASSSEGHSYNEQFF	TGTGCCAGCAGTTCAGAGGGCCACTCCTACAATGAGCAGTTCTTC
TRBV4-1	TRBJ1-5	TRBD1	NA	CASSLGQGNQPQHF	TGCGCCAGCAGCCTTGGACAGGGGAATCAGCCCCAGCATTTT
TRBV19	TRBJ1-2	TRBD1	NA	CASSIKQGAPGYTF	TGTGCCAGTAGTATAAAACAGGGGGCGCCTGGCTACACCTTC
TRBV10-3	TRBJ2-1	NA	NA	CAIRTTDNNEQFF	TGTGCCATCAGAACAACAGATAACAATGAGCAGTTCTTC
TRBV16	TRBJ1-1	TRBD1	NA	CASSQRTGGASTEAFF	TGTGCCAGCAGCCAACGTACAGGGGGCGCGAGCACTGAAGCTTTCTTT
TRBV20-1	TRBJ2-7	NA	NA	CSVHTLEEQYF	TGCAGTGTACACACCCTGGAGGAGCAGTACTTC
TRBV13	TRBJ1-2	NA	large	CASSGRGGRNYGYTF	TGTGCCAGCAGCGGGAGGGGCGGACGGAACTATGGCTACACCTTC
TRBV9	TRBJ2-7	NA	NA	CASSVESWQGGYEQYF	TGTGCCAGCAGCGTAGAATCGTGGCAGGGAGGTTACGAGCAGTACTTC
TRBV6-1	TRBJ1-2	NA	medium-sized	CASSESAGRGYGYTF	TGTGCCAGCAGTGAATCGGCAGGGCGCGGCTATGGCTACACCTTC
TRBV4-1	TRBJ1-1	NA	NA	CASSPYLTLQGGTEAFF	TGCGCCAGCAGCCCATATTTAACGCTGCAGGGAGGCACTGAAGCTTTCTTT
TRBV24-1	TRBJ2-5	NA	NA	CATSDRTGPRTQYF	TGTGCCACCAGTGACCGTACAGGGCCGCGGACCCAGTACTTC
TRBV10-3	TRBJ1-4	TRBD1	NA	CASQTRRDSNEKLFF	TGTGCCAGCCAGACCCGTCGGGACAGTAATGAAAAACTGTTTTTT
TRBV7-3	TRBJ2-4	TRBD1	NA	CASRSGTEENIQYF	TGTGCCAGCAGATCCGGGACAGAAGAAAACATTCAGTACTTC